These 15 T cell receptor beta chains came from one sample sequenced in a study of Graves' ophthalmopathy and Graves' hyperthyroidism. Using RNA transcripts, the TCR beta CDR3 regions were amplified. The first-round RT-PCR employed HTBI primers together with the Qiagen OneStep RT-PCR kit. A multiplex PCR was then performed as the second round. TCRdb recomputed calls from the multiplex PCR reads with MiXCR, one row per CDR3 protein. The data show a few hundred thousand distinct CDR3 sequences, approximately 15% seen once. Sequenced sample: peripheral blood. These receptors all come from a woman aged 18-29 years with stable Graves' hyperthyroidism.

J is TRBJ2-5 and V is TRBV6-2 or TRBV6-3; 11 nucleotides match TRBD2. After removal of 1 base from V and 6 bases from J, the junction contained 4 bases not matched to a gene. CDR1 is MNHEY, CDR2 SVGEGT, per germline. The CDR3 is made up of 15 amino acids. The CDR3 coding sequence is TGTGCCAGCAGTTACTTTGCTAGCGGGAGGAAGACCCAGTACTTC. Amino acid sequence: CASSYFASGRKTQYF.

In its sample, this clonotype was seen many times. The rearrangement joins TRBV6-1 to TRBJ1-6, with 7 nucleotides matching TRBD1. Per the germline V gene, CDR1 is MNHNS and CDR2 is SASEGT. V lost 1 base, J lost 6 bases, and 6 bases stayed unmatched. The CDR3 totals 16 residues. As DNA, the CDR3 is TGTGCCAGCAGTGAAGAAGGGGCAGGGGGTAATTCACCCCTCCACTTT. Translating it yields CASSEEGAGGNSPLHF.

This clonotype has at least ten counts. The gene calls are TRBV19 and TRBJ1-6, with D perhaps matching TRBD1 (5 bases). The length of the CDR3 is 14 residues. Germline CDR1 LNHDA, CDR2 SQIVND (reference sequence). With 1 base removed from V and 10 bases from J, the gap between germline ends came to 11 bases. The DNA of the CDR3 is TGTGCCAGTAGTATAGGCACGGGGACGTCACCCCTCCACTTT. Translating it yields CASSIGTGTSPLHF.

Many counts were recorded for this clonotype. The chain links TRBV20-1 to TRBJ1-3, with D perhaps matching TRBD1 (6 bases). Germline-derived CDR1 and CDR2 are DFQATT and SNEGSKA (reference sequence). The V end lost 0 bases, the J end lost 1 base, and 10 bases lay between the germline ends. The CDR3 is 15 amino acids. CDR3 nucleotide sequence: TGCAGTGCTAGAGATTTCCAGGGGTCTGGAAACACCATATATTTT. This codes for CSARDFQGSGNTIYF.

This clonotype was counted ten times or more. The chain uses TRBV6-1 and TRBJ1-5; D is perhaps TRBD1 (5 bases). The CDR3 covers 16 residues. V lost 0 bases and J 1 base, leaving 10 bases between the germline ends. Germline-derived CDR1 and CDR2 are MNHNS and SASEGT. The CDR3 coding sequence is TGTGCCAGCAGTGAAGCGGGGGTGGGGAGCAATCAGCCCCAGCATTTT. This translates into CASSEAGVGSNQPQHF.

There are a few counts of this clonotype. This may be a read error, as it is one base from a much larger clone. For the CDR3, the DNA is TGTGTCAGCCAGGCTTTGGGCGGGGTAGACGGCTACACCTTC. Protein sequence: CVSQALGGVDGYTF. This chain uses TRBV6-1 with TRBJ1-2; the D is unclear. CDR3 length: 14 residues. Germline CDR1 and CDR2: MNHNS and SASEGT.

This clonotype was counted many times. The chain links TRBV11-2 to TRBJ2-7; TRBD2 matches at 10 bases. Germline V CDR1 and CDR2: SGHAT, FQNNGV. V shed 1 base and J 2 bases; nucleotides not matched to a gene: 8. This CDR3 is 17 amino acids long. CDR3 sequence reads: CASSLGSSGGQTYEQYF. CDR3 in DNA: TGTGCCAGCAGCTTAGGGTCTAGCGGGGGACAAACCTACGAGCAGTACTTC.

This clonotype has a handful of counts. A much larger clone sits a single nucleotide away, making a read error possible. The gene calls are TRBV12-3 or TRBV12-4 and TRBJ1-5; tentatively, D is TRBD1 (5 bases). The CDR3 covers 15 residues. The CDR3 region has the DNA TGTGCCAGCAGTTTAGCAGGGGTTATTAATCAGTCCCAGCATTTT. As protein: CASSLAGVINQSQHF.

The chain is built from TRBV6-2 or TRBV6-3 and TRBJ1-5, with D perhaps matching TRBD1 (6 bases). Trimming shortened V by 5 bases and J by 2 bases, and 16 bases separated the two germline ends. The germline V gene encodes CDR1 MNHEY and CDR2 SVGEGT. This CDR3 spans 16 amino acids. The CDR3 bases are TGTGCCAGCAGTAACCAGGGGTATGGGGGCAATCAGCCCCAGCATTTT. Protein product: CASSNQGYGGNQPQHF.

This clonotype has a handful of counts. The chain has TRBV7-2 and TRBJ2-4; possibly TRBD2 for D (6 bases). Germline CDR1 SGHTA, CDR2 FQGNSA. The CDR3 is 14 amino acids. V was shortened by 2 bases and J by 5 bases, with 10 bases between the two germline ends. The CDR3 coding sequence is TGTGCCAGCAGCTTAAAAGGACTACAAAACATTCAGTACTTC. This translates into CASSLKGLQNIQYF.

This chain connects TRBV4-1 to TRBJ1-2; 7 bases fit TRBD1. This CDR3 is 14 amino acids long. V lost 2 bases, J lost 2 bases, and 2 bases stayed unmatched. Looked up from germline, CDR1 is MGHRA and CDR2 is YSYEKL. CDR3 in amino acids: CASSQRQGNYGYTF. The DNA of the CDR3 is TGCGCCAGCAGCCAACGACAGGGAAACTATGGCTACACCTTC.

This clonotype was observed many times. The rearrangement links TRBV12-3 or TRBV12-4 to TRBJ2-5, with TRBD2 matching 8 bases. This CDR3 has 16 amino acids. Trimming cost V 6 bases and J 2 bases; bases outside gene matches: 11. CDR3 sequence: CASSRDLRGGQETQYF. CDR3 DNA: TGTGCCAGCAGCCGCGACCTACGGGGGGGACAAGAGACCCAGTACTTC.

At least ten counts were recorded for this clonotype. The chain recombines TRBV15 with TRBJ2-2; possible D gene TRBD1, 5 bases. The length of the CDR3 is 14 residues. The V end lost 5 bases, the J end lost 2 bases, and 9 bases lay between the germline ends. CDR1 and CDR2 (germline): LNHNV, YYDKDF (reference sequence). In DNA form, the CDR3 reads TGTGCCACCAGCCGCGACAGAAACACCGGGGAGCTGTTTTTT. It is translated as CATSRDRNTGELFF.

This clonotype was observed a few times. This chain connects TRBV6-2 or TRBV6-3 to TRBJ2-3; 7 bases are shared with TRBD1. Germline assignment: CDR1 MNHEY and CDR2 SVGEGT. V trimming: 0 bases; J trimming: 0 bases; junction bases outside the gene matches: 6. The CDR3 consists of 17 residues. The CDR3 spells CASSYSRGTASTDTQYF. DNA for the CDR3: TGTGCCAGCAGTTACTCGAGAGGGACAGCTAGCACAGATACGCAGTATTTT.

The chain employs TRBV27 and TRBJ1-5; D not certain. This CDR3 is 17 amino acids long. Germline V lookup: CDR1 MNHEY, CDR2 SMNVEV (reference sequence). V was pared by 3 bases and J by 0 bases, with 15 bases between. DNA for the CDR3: TGTGCCAGCAGTTTGAGAGGTAGGATCGGTAGCAATCAGCCCCAGCATTTT. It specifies CASSLRGRIGSNQPQHF.